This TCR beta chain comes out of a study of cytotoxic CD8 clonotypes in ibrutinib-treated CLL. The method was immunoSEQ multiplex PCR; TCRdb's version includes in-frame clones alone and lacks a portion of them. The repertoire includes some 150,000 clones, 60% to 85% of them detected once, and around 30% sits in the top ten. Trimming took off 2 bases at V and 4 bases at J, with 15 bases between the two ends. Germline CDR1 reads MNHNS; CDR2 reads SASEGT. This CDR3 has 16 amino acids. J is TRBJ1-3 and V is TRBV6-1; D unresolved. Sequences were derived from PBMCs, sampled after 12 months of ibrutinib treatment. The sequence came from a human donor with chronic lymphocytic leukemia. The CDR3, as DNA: TGTGCCAGCAGTGAATTCATCTCGTTGGAAGGAAACACCATATATTTT. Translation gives CASSEFISLEGNTIYF.